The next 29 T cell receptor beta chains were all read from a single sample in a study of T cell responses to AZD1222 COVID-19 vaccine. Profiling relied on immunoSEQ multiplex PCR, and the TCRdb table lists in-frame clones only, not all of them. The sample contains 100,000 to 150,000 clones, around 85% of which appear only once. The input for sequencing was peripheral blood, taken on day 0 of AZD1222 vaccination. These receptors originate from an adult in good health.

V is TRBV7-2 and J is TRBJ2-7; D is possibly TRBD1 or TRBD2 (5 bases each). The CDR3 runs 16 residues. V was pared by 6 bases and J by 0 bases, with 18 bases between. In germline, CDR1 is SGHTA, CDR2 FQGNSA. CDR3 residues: CASSSTGTAVSYEQYF. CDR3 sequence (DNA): TGTGCCAGCAGTTCCACCGGGACGGCGGTCTCCTACGAGCAGTACTTC.

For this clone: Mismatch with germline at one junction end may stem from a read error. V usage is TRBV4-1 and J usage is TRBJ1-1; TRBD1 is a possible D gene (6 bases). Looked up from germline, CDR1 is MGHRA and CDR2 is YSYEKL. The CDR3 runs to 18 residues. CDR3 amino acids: CPSKVGGIGGHMNTEAFF. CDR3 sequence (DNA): TGCCCCAGCAAAGTTGGGGGGATTGGGGGGCACATGAACACTGAAGCTTTCTTT.

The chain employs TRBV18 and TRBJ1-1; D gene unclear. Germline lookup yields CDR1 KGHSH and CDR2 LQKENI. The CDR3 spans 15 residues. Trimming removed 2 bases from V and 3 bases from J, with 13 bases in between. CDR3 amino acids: CASSPKHPAYTEAFF. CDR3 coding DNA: TGTGCCAGCTCACCAAAACACCCGGCCTACACTGAAGCTTTCTTT.

This CDR3 reads CAISVPTSGRNEQFF. The CDR3 region has the DNA TGTGCCATCAGTGTGCCGACTAGCGGGAGGAATGAGCAGTTCTTC. This sequence joins TRBV10-3 and TRBJ2-1, with 13 bases fitting TRBD2. Germline loops: CDR1 ENHRY, CDR2 SYGVKD. V shed 4 bases, J shed 7 bases, and the junction held 4 bases outside the gene matches. There are 15 residues in the CDR3.

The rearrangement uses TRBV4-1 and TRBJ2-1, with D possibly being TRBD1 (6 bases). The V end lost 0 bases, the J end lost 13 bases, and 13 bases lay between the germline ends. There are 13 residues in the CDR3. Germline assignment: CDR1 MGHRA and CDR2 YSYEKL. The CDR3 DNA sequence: TGCGCCAGCAGCCAAGATCGGCGACAGGAACAGTTCTTC. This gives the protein CASSQDRRQEQFF.

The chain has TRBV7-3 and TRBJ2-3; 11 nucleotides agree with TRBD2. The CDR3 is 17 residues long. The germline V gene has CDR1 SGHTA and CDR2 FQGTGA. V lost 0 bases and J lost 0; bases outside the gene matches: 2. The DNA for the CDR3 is TGTGCCAGCAGCTTAACGACTAGCGGGATCAGCACAGATACGCAGTATTTT. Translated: CASSLTTSGISTDTQYF.

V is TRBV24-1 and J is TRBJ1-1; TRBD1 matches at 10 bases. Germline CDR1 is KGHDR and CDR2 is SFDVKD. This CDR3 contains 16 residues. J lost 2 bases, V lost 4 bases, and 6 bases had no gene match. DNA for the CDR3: TGTGCCACCAGTGAGTGGACAGGGGGAAGAAACACTGAAGCTTTCTTT. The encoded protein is CATSEWTGGRNTEAFF.

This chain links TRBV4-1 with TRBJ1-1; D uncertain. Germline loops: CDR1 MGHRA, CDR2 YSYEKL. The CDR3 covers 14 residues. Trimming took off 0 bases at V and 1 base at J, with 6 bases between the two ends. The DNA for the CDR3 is TGCGCCAGCAGCCAAGACGAAGGGAACACTGAAGCTTTCTTT. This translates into CASSQDEGNTEAFF.

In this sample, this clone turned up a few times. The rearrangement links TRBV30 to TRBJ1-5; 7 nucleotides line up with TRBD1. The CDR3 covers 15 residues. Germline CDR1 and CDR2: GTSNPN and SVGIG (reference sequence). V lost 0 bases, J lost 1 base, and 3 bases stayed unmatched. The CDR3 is CAWSVGTVSNQPQHF. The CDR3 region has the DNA TGTGCCTGGAGTGTAGGGACAGTGAGCAATCAGCCCCAGCATTTT.

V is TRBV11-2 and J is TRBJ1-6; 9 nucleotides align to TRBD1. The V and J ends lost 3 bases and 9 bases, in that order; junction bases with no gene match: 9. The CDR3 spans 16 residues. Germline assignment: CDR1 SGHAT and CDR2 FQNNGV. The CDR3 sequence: CASSLRTGVSISPLHF. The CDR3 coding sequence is TGTGCCAGCAGCTTGAGGACAGGGGTCAGCATTTCACCCCTCCACTTT.

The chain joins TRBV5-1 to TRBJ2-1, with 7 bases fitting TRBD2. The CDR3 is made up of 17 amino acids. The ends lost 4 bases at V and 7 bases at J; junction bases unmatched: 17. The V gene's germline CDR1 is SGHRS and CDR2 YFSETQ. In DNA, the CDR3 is TGCGCCAGCAGCGTTGGCGGCGGGGGTTCCTTTAGGAATGAGCAGTTCTTC. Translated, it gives CASSVGGGGSFRNEQFF.

The CDR3 sequence: CASSELQGSPLHF. The CDR3 region has the DNA TGCGCCAGCAGTGAGCTTCAGGGATCACCCCTCCACTTT. The chain carries TRBV10-1 and TRBJ1-6, with D perhaps matching TRBD1 (5 bases). V shed 2 bases and J shed 10 bases, with 9 bases lying between them. CDR1 is WNHNN, CDR2 SYGVQD, per germline (reference sequence). The CDR3 length is 13 residues.

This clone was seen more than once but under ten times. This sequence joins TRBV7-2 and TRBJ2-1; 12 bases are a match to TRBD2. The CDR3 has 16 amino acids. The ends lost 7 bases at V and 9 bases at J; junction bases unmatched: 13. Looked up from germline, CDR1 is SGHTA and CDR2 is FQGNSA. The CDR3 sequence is CASILVASGRVGEQFF. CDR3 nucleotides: TGTGCCAGCATTCTAGTGGCTAGCGGGAGGGTCGGTGAGCAGTTCTTC.

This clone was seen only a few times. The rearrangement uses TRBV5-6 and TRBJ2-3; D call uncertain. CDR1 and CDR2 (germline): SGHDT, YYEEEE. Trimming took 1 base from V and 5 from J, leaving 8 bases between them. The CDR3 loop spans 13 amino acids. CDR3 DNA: TGTGCCAGCAGCTTGTATGGGGTAGATACGCAGTATTTT. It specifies CASSLYGVDTQYF.

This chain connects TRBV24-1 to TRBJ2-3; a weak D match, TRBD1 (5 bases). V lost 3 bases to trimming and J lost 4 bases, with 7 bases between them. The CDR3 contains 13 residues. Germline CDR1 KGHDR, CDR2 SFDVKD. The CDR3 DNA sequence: TGTGCCACCAGTGATCAGGGTCCAGATACGCAGTATTTT. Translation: CATSDQGPDTQYF.

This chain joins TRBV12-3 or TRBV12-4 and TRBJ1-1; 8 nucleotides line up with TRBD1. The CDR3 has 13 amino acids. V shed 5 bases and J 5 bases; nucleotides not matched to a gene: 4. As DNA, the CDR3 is TGTGCCAGCAGTGCGGACAGGGATACTGAAGCTTTCTTT. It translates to CASSADRDTEAFF.

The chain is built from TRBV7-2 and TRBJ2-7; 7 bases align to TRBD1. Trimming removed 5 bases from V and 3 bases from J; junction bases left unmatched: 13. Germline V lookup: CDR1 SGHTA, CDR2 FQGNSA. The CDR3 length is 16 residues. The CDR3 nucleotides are TGTGCCAGCAGCCCATTGACGGGACAGAGACTCTACGAGCAGTACTTC. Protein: CASSPLTGQRLYEQYF.

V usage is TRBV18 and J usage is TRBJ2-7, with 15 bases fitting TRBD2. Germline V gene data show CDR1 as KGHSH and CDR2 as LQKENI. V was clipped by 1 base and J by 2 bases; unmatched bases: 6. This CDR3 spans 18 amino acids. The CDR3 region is CASSPQPGLAGGTYEQYF. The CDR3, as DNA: TGTGCCAGCTCACCACAGCCGGGACTAGCGGGAGGTACCTACGAGCAGTACTTC. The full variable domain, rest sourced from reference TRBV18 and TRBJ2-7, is NAGVMQNPRHLVRRRGQEARLRCSPMKGHSHVYWYRQLPEEGLKFMVYLQKENIIDESGMPKERFSAEFPKEGPSILRIQQVVRGDSAAYFCASSPQPGLAGGTYEQYFGPGTRLTVT.

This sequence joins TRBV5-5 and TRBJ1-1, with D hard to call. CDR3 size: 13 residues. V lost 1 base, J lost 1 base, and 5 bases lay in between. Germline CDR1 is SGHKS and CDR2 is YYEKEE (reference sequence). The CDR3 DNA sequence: TGTGCCAGCAGCTTGACACAGAACACTGAAGCTTTCTTT. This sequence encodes CASSLTQNTEAFF.

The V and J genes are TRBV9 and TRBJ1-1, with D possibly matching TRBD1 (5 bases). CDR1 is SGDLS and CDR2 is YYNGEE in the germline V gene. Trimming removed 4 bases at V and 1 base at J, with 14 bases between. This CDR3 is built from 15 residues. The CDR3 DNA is TGTGCCAGCAGCCCCCCGGGGCACAGGAACACTGAAGCTTTCTTT. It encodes CASSPPGHRNTEAFF.

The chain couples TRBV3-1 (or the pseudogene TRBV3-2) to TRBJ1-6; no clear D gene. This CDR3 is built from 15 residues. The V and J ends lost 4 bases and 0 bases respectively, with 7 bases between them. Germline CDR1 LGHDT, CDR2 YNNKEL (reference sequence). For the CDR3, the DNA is TGTGCCAGCAGCCCAGAGAGCTCCTATAATTCACCCCTCCACTTT. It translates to CASSPESSYNSPLHF.

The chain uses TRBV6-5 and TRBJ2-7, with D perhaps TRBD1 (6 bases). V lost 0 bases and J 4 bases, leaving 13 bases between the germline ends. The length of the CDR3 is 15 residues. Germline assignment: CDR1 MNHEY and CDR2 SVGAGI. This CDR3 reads CASSYSFTGLYEQYF. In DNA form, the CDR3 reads TGTGCCAGCAGTTACTCCTTCACAGGGCTATACGAGCAGTACTTC.

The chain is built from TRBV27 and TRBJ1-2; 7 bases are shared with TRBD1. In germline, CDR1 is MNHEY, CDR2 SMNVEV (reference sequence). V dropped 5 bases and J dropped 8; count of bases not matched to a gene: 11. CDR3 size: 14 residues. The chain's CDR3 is CASSHATGWGGYTF. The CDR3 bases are TGTGCCAGCAGTCACGCGACAGGGTGGGGCGGCTACACCTTC.

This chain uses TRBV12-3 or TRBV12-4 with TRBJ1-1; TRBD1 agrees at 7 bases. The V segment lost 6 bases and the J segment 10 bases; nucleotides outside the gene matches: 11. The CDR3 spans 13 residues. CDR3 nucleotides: TGTGCCAGCAGACTCCCGGGACAGTTTCTAGCTTTCTTT. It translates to CASRLPGQFLAFF.

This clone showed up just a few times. The CDR3 protein is CASSYSSLEPGGYTF. CDR3 DNA: TGTGCCAGCAGTTACTCGAGCTTGGAGCCCGGTGGCTACACCTTC. The chain recombines TRBV6-5 with TRBJ1-2; D is uncertain. This CDR3 comprises 15 residues. Between the trimmed V and J ends, which lost 0 bases and 7 bases, there was a span of 15 bases. The V gene's germline CDR1 is MNHEY and CDR2 SVGAGI.

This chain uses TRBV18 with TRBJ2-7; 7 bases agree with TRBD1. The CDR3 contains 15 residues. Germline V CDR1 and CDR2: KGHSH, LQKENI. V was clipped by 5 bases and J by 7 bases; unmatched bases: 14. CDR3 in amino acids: CASSSSTGSRGEQYF. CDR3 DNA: TGTGCCAGCTCATCCTCGACAGGGTCCAGAGGGGAGCAGTACTTC.

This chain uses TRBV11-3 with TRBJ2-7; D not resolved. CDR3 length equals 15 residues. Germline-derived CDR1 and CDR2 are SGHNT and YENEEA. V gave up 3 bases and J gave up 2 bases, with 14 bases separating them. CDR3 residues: CASSFKSRLAYEQYF. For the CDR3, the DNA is TGTGCCAGCAGCTTTAAATCAAGGTTAGCCTACGAGCAGTACTTC.

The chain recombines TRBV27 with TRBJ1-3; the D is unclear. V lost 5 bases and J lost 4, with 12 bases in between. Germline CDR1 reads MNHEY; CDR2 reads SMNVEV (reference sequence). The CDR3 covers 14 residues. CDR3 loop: CASSPNRPGNTIYF. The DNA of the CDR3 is TGTGCCAGCAGTCCCAACCGTCCCGGAAACACCATATATTTT.

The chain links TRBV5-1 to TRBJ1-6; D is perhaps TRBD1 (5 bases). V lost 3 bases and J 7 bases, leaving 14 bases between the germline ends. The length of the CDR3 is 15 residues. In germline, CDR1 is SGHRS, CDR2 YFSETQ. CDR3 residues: CASSSAGPNNSPLHF. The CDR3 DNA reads TGCGCCAGCAGCTCCGCGGGACCAAACAATTCACCCCTCCACTTT.